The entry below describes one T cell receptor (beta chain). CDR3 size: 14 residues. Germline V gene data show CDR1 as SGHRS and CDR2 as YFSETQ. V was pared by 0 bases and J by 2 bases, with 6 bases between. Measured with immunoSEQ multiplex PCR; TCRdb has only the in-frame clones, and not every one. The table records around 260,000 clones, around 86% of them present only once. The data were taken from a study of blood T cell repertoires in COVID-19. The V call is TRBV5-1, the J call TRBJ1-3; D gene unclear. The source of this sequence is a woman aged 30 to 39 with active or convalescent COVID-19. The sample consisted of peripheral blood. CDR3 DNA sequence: TGCGCCAGCAGCTTGGCGAGTACTGGAAACACCATATATTTT. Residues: CASSLASTGNTIYF.